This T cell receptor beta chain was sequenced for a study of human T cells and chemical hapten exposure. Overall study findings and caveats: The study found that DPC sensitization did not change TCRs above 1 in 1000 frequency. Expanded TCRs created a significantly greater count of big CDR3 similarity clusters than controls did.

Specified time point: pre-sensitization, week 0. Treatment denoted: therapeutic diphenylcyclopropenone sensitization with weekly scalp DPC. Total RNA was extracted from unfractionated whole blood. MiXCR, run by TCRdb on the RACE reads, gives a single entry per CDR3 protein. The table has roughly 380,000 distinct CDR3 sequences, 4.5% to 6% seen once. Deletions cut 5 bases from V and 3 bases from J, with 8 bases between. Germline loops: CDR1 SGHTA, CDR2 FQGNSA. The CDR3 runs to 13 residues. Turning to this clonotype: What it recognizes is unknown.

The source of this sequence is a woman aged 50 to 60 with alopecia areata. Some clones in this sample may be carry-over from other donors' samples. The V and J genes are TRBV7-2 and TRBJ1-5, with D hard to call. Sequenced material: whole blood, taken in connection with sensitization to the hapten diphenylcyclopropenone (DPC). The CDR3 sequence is CASSPQFNQPQHF. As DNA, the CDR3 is TGTGCCAGCAGCCCCCAGTTCAATCAGCCCCAGCATTTT.